The 32 T cell receptor beta chains below come from one sample, sequenced in a study of OX40 agonist ivuxolimab in advanced cancers. The protocol was immunoSEQ multiplex PCR, while the TCRdb copy is restricted to in-frame clones and leaves out a portion. The sample has approximately 100,000 clones, 84% seen once. This specimen was CD4+ or CD8+ T cells sorted from blood, taken in a trial of the OX40 agonist ivuxolimab. The receptors come from an adult with an advanced solid tumor such as melanoma, head and neck, liver or kidney cancer.

V and J are TRBV6-1 and TRBJ1-6; no clear D. Trimming pared 8 bases from V and 0 bases from J, leaving 17 bases between. The V gene's germline CDR1 is MNHNS and CDR2 SASEGT. This CDR3 has 17 residues. The CDR3 loop is CASRAKDFSSYNSPLHF. Here the CDR3 DNA reads TGTGCCAGCCGTGCCAAGGACTTTAGCTCCTATAATTCACCCCTCCACTTT.

This clone was counted only a few times. The rearrangement links TRBV6-5 to TRBJ1-1, with 9 bases aligning to TRBD1. V shed 4 bases and J 7 bases; nucleotides not matched to a gene: 4. Germline lookup yields CDR1 MNHEY and CDR2 SVGAGI. This CDR3 comprises 13 residues. In nucleotides, the CDR3 is TGTGCCAGCAGTTTCTACAGGGGGCTTGAAGCTTTCTTT. This sequence encodes CASSFYRGLEAFF.

The gene calls are TRBV7-3 and TRBJ2-6; D is uncertain. The CDR3 is made up of 15 amino acids. Germline-derived CDR1 and CDR2 are SGHTA and FQGTGA. Between the trimmed V and J ends, which lost 2 bases and 5 bases, there was a span of 10 bases. The CDR3 region is CASSLGVNWANVLTF. The CDR3 DNA sequence: TGTGCCAGCAGCTTAGGGGTCAACTGGGCCAACGTCCTGACTTTC.

The J gene is TRBJ2-7, the V gene TRBV7-9, with D perhaps TRBD1 or TRBD2 (5 bases each). This CDR3 is built from 12 residues. V lost 7 bases to trimming and J lost 6 bases, with 13 bases between them. The germline V gene has CDR1 SEHNR and CDR2 FQNEAQ (reference sequence). Here the CDR3 DNA reads TGTGCCAGCAACTCCTATGGGACCGAGCAGTACTTC. Its protein product is CASNSYGTEQYF.

The V call is TRBV6-6, the J call TRBJ1-2; D unclear. Trimming shortened V by 2 bases and J by 4 bases, and 14 bases separated the two germline ends. Germline V lookup: CDR1 MNHNY, CDR2 SVGAGI (reference sequence). The CDR3 runs 15 residues. The DNA of the CDR3 is TGTGCCAGCAGTTACGGGTCTGGGAGCGGCTATGGCTACACCTTC. It codes for CASSYGSGSGYGYTF.

The genes are TRBV27 and TRBJ1-1; D perhaps matches TRBD1 (6 bases). The CDR3 runs to 12 residues. The V gene lost 5 bases and the J gene lost 5 bases, with 9 bases spanning the gap. Germline V lookup: CDR1 MNHEY, CDR2 SMNVEV (reference sequence). CDR3 nucleotides: TGTGCCAGCAGTGGGAGGGGGACTGAAGCTTTCTTT. Protein sequence: CASSGRGTEAFF.

The V call is TRBV30, the J call TRBJ2-6; D gene unclear. The length of the CDR3 is 14 residues. Trimming removed 5 bases from V and 0 bases from J, with 8 bases in between. The germline gives CDR1 GTSNPN, CDR2 SVGIG (reference sequence). The CDR3 DNA follows: TGTGCCTGGGCGCACGTCTCTGGGGCCAACGTCCTGACTTTC. It specifies CAWAHVSGANVLTF.

V is TRBV10-3 and J is TRBJ2-2, with 8 bases fitting TRBD2. V lost 3 bases to trimming and J lost 7 bases; unmatched junction nucleotides: 7. Germline V lookup: CDR1 ENHRY, CDR2 SYGVKD. This CDR3 is 15 amino acids long. The CDR3 DNA is TGTGCCATCAGTGATAGCGGGAAAATAGTCGGGGAGCTGTTTTTT. Protein product: CAISDSGKIVGELFF.

The V call is TRBV2, the J call TRBJ2-7; D is uncertain. Germline V gene lookup returns CDR1 SNHLY and CDR2 FYNNEI. The V end lost 2 bases, the J end lost 3 bases, and 5 bases lay between the germline ends. The CDR3 covers 12 residues. CDR3 protein: CASSESRYEQYF. CDR3 bases: TGTGCCAGCAGTGAAAGCCGCTACGAGCAGTACTTC.

The chain combines TRBV7-9 with TRBJ2-7; the D gene is possibly TRBD2 (6 bases). The CDR3 covers 13 residues. V gave up 7 bases and J gave up 3 bases, with 13 bases separating them. Germline CDR1 SEHNR, CDR2 FQNEAQ (reference sequence). This CDR3 is CASTPLGGYEQYF. In DNA form, the CDR3 reads TGTGCCAGCACCCCCCTGGGGGGCTACGAGCAGTACTTC.

The chain links TRBV20-1 to TRBJ2-1; 7 bases match TRBD1. After removal of 6 bases from V and 8 bases from J, the junction contained 4 bases not matched to a gene. This CDR3 region has 11 residues. Germline assignment: CDR1 DFQATT and CDR2 SNEGSKA (reference sequence). The CDR3 reads CSARTGDEQFF. Written as DNA, the CDR3 is TGCAGTGCGCGGACAGGTGATGAGCAGTTCTTC.

The chain recombines TRBV5-4 with TRBJ2-1; TRBD2 aligns across 8 bases. Germline CDR1 SGHNT, CDR2 YYREEE (reference sequence). The CDR3 covers 14 residues. V trimming: 0 bases; J trimming: 7 bases; junction bases outside the gene matches: 3. CDR3 sequence (DNA): TGTGCCAGCAGCTTGGGCGGGAGGATGAATGAGCAGTTCTTC. Translation gives CASSLGGRMNEQFF.

The chain recombines TRBV5-6 with TRBJ1-2; D is unclear. V lost 3 bases, J lost 4 bases, and 10 bases lay in between. The CDR3 covers 13 residues. Germline CDR1 reads SGHDT; CDR2 reads YYEEEE. CDR3 nucleotide sequence: TGTGCCAGCAGCTCCTCCGCAGTCTATGGCTACACCTTC. Its protein product is CASSSSAVYGYTF.

The rearrangement links TRBV5-1 to TRBJ2-5; 8 nucleotides match TRBD2. V lost 2 bases to trimming and J lost 4 bases; unmatched junction nucleotides: 7. This CDR3 has 15 amino acids. Germline CDR1 is SGHRS and CDR2 is YFSETQ. This chain's CDR3 is CASSFSLSGVETQYF. CDR3 nucleotide sequence: TGCGCCAGCAGCTTTTCTCTTAGCGGGGTAGAGACCCAGTACTTC.

The chain uses TRBV5-1 and TRBJ2-7; D remains ambiguous. This CDR3 comprises 14 residues. The germline gives CDR1 SGHRS, CDR2 YFSETQ. V lost 1 base, J lost 5 bases, and 13 bases lay in between. The CDR3 loop is CASSLRQLSNEQYF. In DNA, the CDR3 is TGCGCCAGCAGCTTGCGGCAGCTAAGCAACGAGCAGTACTTC. Full variable domain (outside the CDR3, taken from reference TRBV5-1 and TRBJ2-7): KAGVTQTPRYLIKTRGQQVTLSCSPISGHRSVSWYQQTPGQGLQFLFEYFSETQRNKGNFPGRFSGRQFSNSRSEMNVSTLELGDSALYLCASSLRQLSNEQYFGPGTRLTVT.

The chain is built from TRBV7-8 and TRBJ2-7; no definite D call. This CDR3 comprises 14 residues. Trimming pared 5 bases from V and 2 bases from J, leaving 13 bases between. Germline CDR1 reads SGHVS; CDR2 reads FQNEAQ. CDR3 nucleotides: TGTGCCAGCAGCCCCCGGTCGGATGCCTACGAGCAGTACTTC. This codes for CASSPRSDAYEQYF.

This clone was observed once. The rearrangement joins TRBV5-6 to TRBJ1-2, with TRBD1 matching 7 bases. Per the germline V gene, CDR1 is SGHDT and CDR2 is YYEEEE. J lost 0 bases, V lost 4 bases, and 15 bases had no gene match. This CDR3 comprises 18 residues. The DNA for the CDR3 is TGTGCCAGCAGCAAATTTTCCGGGACAGTAGCTTCTAACTATGGCTACACCTTC. It encodes CASSKFSGTVASNYGYTF.

This clone was seen just once. The V call is TRBV27, the J call TRBJ2-7; 7 bases match TRBD2. CDR1 is MNHEY, CDR2 SMNVEV, per germline (reference sequence). The trim removed 4 bases at V and 5 bases at J, leaving 11 bases unmatched. CDR3 length: 15 amino acids. The DNA of the CDR3 is TGTGCCAGCAGTTCTATCAGCGGGATGGTCGACGAGCAGTACTTC. Protein sequence: CASSSISGMVDEQYF.

V usage is TRBV7-2 and J usage is TRBJ1-1; maybe TRBD1 (5 bases). Germline V gene data show CDR1 as SGHTA and CDR2 as FQGNSA. The CDR3 has 14 residues. V lost 4 bases, J lost 1 base, and 10 bases lay in between. CDR3 coding DNA: TGTGCCAGCAGCTCCTGGCAGGGGAACACTGAAGCTTTCTTT. It yields the protein CASSSWQGNTEAFF.

The chain carries TRBV2 and TRBJ1-5; maybe TRBD1 (6 bases). The CDR3 is made up of 16 amino acids. Trimming left V 4 bases short and J 4 bases short, with 17 bases between. Germline V gene sequence: CDR1 SNHLY, CDR2 FYNNEI. The CDR3, as DNA: TGTGCCAGCAGTGGGGAGGGGGGGGCTTTGAATCAGCCCCAGCATTTT. Amino acids: CASSGEGGALNQPQHF.

V gene TRBV6-1 combines with J gene TRBJ2-7, with D maybe TRBD1 (5 bases). The CDR3 runs 15 residues. Germline CDR1 is MNHNS and CDR2 is SASEGT. V lost 3 bases and J lost 2, with 14 bases in between. The CDR3 here is CASSEIEAGPYEQYF. CDR3 coding DNA: TGTGCCAGCAGTGAGATAGAGGCAGGGCCCTACGAGCAGTACTTC.

A single count supports this clone. The rearrangement joins TRBV2 to TRBJ2-7; TRBD1 aligns across 9 bases. The CDR3 contains 15 residues. Trimming removed 3 bases from V and 4 bases from J; junction bases left unmatched: 7. Germline V gene lookup returns CDR1 SNHLY and CDR2 FYNNEI. CDR3 in amino acids: CASSEGTGSIYEQYF. CDR3 nucleotides: TGTGCCAGCAGTGAGGGGACAGGGAGCATTTACGAGCAGTACTTC.

The chain joins TRBV29-1 to TRBJ2-7, with 7 bases lining up with TRBD2. There are 8 residues in the CDR3. Germline-derived CDR1 and CDR2 are SQVTM and ANQGSEA. The V gene end was trimmed by 8 bases and the J gene end by 9 bases; junction bases not matched to a gene: 1. The CDR3 protein is CSRTRQYF. In DNA form, the CDR3 reads TGCAGCCGGACTAGGCAGTACTTC.

The gene calls are TRBV7-6 and TRBJ2-1, with 16 bases identical to TRBD2. The CDR3 is 16 residues long. CDR1 SGHVS and CDR2 FNYEAQ come from the germline V gene. Trimming cost V 7 bases and J 4 bases; bases outside gene matches: 4. CDR3 sequence reads: CASTSGLAGGYNEQFF. Written as DNA, the CDR3 is TGTGCCAGCACCTCGGGACTAGCGGGAGGGTACAATGAGCAGTTCTTC.

CDR3 DNA: TGTGCCAGCTCACCGGCCGGGTATGAGCAGTTCTTC. Its translation: CASSPAGYEQFF. This sequence joins TRBV18 and TRBJ2-1; D not certain. This CDR3 contains 12 residues. The germline CDR1 and CDR2 sequences are KGHSH and LQKENI. With 3 bases removed from V and 8 bases from J, the gap between germline ends came to 8 bases. Filled out from reference TRBV18 and TRBJ2-1, the complete variable domain reads NAGVMQNPRHLVRRRGQEARLRCSPMKGHSHVYWYRQLPEEGLKFMVYLQKENIIDESGMPKERFSAEFPKEGPSILRIQQVVRGDSAAYFCASSPAGYEQFFGPGTRLTVL.

The genes are TRBV6-5 and TRBJ2-6, with a weak D call TRBD2 (5 bases). V was cut by 2 bases and J by 0 bases, with 8 bases left in between. Per the germline V gene, CDR1 is MNHEY and CDR2 is SVGAGI. The CDR3 is made up of 16 amino acids. The CDR3 sequence: CASSYGRYSGANVLTF. The CDR3 DNA sequence: TGTGCCAGCAGTTACGGGAGATACTCTGGGGCCAACGTCCTGACTTTC.

The V call is TRBV6-1, the J call TRBJ2-7, with D perhaps given as TRBD1 or TRBD2 (5 bases each). Deletions cut 4 bases from V and 3 bases from J, with 10 bases between. The CDR3 is 13 amino acids. CDR1 MNHNS and CDR2 SASEGT come from the germline V gene. Here the CDR3 reads CASSGGTLYEQYF. The DNA for the CDR3 is TGTGCCAGCAGTGGTGGGACCCTCTACGAGCAGTACTTC.

This rearrangement joins TRBV15 to TRBJ2-7; D gene ambiguous. This CDR3 is 13 amino acids long. Looked up from germline, CDR1 is LNHNV and CDR2 is YYDKDF (reference sequence). The ends were cut back, 0 bases at V and 5 bases at J, with 8 bases in the middle. CDR3 nucleotides: TGTGCCACCAGCAGAGATAGGAACAACGAGCAGTACTTC. Amino acid sequence: CATSRDRNNEQYF.

The gene calls are TRBV11-1 and TRBJ2-6, with 11 bases fitting TRBD1. Germline V CDR1 and CDR2: SGHAT, FQDESV (reference sequence). This CDR3 has 18 residues. The J segment lost 0 bases and the V segment lost 5 bases, leaving 6 bases of the junction unmatched. The CDR3, as DNA: TGTGCCAGCAGCCTCCGGGACAGGGGGGTCTCTGGGGCCAACGTCCTGACTTTC. This translates into CASSLRDRGVSGANVLTF.

This chain uses TRBV9 with TRBJ2-7; D gene ambiguous. Trimming stripped 4 bases from V and 3 bases from J, with 8 bases between. CDR3 length equals 12 residues. CDR1 and CDR2 from the germline V gene are SGDLS and YYNGEE. In DNA form, the CDR3 reads TGTGCCAGCAGCCCAGACTTCTACGAGCAGTACTTC. It codes for CASSPDFYEQYF.

This chain links TRBV19 with TRBJ2-2; D gene uncertain. Germline CDR1 is LNHDA and CDR2 is SQIVND (reference sequence). This CDR3 contains 14 residues. V was cut by 3 bases and J by 4 bases, with 9 bases left in between. The CDR3 sequence is CASSISFSTGELFF. CDR3 coding DNA: TGTGCCAGTAGTATTAGTTTTTCCACCGGGGAGCTGTTTTTT.

The chain is built from TRBV5-1 and TRBJ1-2; TRBD1 agrees at 8 bases. The CDR3 is 13 amino acids. V lost 4 bases, J lost 7 bases, and 6 bases stayed unmatched. CDR1 and CDR2 (germline): SGHRS, YFSETQ. The CDR3 region has the DNA TGCGCCAGCAGCGGACGGACAGGGCCTGGCTACACCTTC. Translating gives CASSGRTGPGYTF.